This T cell receptor beta chain stems from a study of radiation and T cells in renal cell carcinoma. Study-wide background: Nephrectomy followed 15 Gy stereotactic body radiation by 4 weeks.

Time point of the sample: blood 2 weeks post-SBRT. Treatment noted: 15 Gy SBRT to primary tumor, nephrectomy 4 weeks later. TCRdb's copy holds only in-frame clones and misses some; the assay was immunoSEQ multiplex PCR. Found here are roughly 130,000 clones, more than 70% of them singletons; the top ten hold 5.8%. The sample here was blood, taken from a patient whose treatment included radiotherapy and nephrectomy. The TCR comes from a woman between 65 and 79 years old with renal cell carcinoma.

The CDR3 region is CASSHTRGTQYF. CDR3 coding DNA: TGTGCCAGCAGCCACACCCGGGGGACGCAGTATTTT. The chain is built from TRBV7-2 and TRBJ2-3; tentatively, D is TRBD2 (6 bases). Trimming took 5 bases from V and 9 from J, leaving 12 bases between them. The CDR3 spans 12 residues. The germline gives CDR1 SGHTA, CDR2 FQGNSA.